This record covers a single T cell receptor beta chain. Its antigen is undetermined. This CDR3 region has 19 residues. Germline CDR1 and CDR2: SQVTM and ANQGSEA. J gave up 0 bases and V 1 base, and 13 bases lay outside the gene matches. The record originates from a study of cytomegalovirus exposure and HLA in healthy donors. Whole-study context: Most genotyped donors, 65% to 85% of 350 to 500, had Caucasian-associated genetic ancestry. Whole-study findings and limits: Cytomegalovirus association was assigned to 170 or so TCR beta chains. The productive fraction for most TCR beta V segments was about 87% or about 30% in an earlier analysis.

PCR involved 60 Vbeta and 13 Jbeta primers. TCRdb's copy holds only in-frame clones and misses some; the assay was immunoSEQ multiplex PCR. Listed are 100,000 to 150,000 clones; 1.5% to 2% falls within the top ten. The sequenced sample was PBMCs. The sequence came from a woman in her forties in good health and CMV-seropositive. The chain carries TRBV29-1 and TRBJ2-1; the match to TRBD2 covers 9 bases. CDR3 bases: TGCAGCGTTGAAGGGCTAGCGGGATCCCTCGAAAGCTCCTACAATGAGCAGTTCTTC. This gives the protein CSVEGLAGSLESSYNEQFF.